This is a list of T cell receptor beta chains from one sample in a study of radiotherapy plus CTLA-4 blockade in lung cancer. Here immunoSEQ multiplex PCR was the method, and the copy in TCRdb shows in-frame clones only, minus some. The sample has approximately 77,000 clones, about four fifths seen once. This sample comprised peripheral blood, obtained from a patient treated with radiotherapy plus ipilimumab. The source of these receptors is a human donor with non-small cell lung cancer whose response to radiotherapy plus ipilimumab could not be evaluated. Some clones in this sample may be carry-over from other donors' samples. The conserved cysteine and the conserved F or W are not part of the CDR3 here.

v_gene	j_gene	CDR3aa
TRBV9	TRBJ2-1	ASSVGRNSYNEQF
TRBV7-2	TRBJ1-1	ASSLTGNTEAF
TRBV7-8	TRBJ1-5	ASSLTGRDQPQH
TRBV7-2	TRBJ1-2	ASSPDGGANYGYT
TRBV6-1	TRBJ2-1	ASSTSGGYNEQF
TRBV19	TRBJ1-3	ASSTTGEGTIY
TRBV25-1	TRBJ1-3	ASSPQGNTIY
TRBV6-1	TRBJ2-2	ASSPRDKNTGELF
TRBV5-4	TRBJ1-6	ASSFDRTLGNSPLH
TRBV11-2	TRBJ2-2	ASSSDRTGELF
TRBV2	TRBJ1-5	ASSSGLGYQPQH
TRBV4-2	TRBJ1-1	ASSQGGGRNTEAF
TRBV5-4	TRBJ2-1	ASSRDKRGLDEQF
TRBV5-4	TRBJ2-3	ASSLAGGRNTDTQY
TRBV6-1	TRBJ2-5	ASSLRTESRDQY
TRBV5-1	TRBJ2-5	ASSYGASGGQETQY
TRBV27	TRBJ2-7	ASSSIEGTWGGAEQY
TRBV5-1	TRBJ1-1	ASEAGGGYNTEAF
TRBV7-2	TRBJ1-5	ASSLVGVIDNQPQH
TRBV28	TRBJ2-1	ASSSHSGGADEQF
TRBV7-3	TRBJ2-2	ASSQGQYTGELF
TRBV28	TRBJ1-6	ASSLTDGYSPLH
TRBV2	TRBJ2-1	ASSDRTRVGNEQF
TRBV27	TRBJ1-6	ASSLDRDRRSPLH
TRBV9	TRBJ2-7	ASSPPNGPSEQY
TRBV6-4	TRBJ2-7	ASSEQGSSYEQY
TRBV5-4	TRBJ2-1	ASSQGAGGPYNEQF
TRBV5-1	TRBJ1-6	ASSQQQGPNSPLH
TRBV19	TRBJ1-2	ASSSQAGQTIYGYT
TRBV2	TRBJ2-3	ASSLTDTQY
TRBV6-5	TRBJ1-2	AISRAYGYGYT
TRBV6-1	TRBJ2-7	ASSDSADWVSYEQY
TRBV6-1	TRBJ1-5	ASSETRGSNQPQH
TRBV19	TRBJ2-1	ASSPRTGYNEQF
TRBV6-5	TRBJ2-7	ASSFSGTGTYEQY
TRBV6-6	TRBJ2-7	ASSYWQGWYEQY
TRBV27	TRBJ1-1	ASSFGAGGSDTEAF
TRBV7-8	TRBJ1-1	ASSRDSTEAF
TRBV5-1	TRBJ1-3	ASKGQDSGNTIY
TRBV6-4	TRBJ2-7	ASRVRDRGYEQY
TRBV5-1	TRBJ1-1	ASSSGGAEAF
TRBV7-9	TRBJ1-5	ASSLAQGSNQPQH
TRBV7-3	TRBJ2-3	ASSLGVGAEGDTQY
TRBV7-9	TRBJ2-3	ASSPKQRVTDTQY
TRBV6-5	TRBJ2-7	ASSSGQGYSYEQY
TRBV7-8	TRBJ1-4	ASSTGTNEKLF
TRBV7-9	TRBJ2-7	ASSPQGAHEQY
TRBV7-7	TRBJ2-1	ASSPSGGSYNEQF